Following are 18 T cell receptor beta chains from one sample sequenced in a study of regulatory T cells in long-lasting Graves disease. Library construction for TCR beta used iRepertoire HTBI primers and Arm-PCR of CDR3 regions. MiXCR, run by TCRdb on the multiplex PCR reads, gives a single entry per CDR3 protein. This table has under 300,000 distinct CDR3 sequences, 20% appearing once. Time point specified: newly diagnosed GD, antithyroid drugs for less than 3 months. PBMC RNA served as the TCR library source. The sequencing used peripheral blood mononuclear cells (PBMCs), collected at new diagnosis, from a patient treated with antithyroid drugs. The receptors here all came from a female donor with Graves disease.

This clonotype was found many times. The rearrangement joins TRBV7-6 to TRBJ2-5, with D possibly being TRBD1 or TRBD2 (6 bases each). The germline V gene encodes CDR1 SGHVS and CDR2 FNYEAQ. With 0 bases removed from V and 9 bases from J, the gap between germline ends came to 17 bases. This CDR3 region has 15 residues. CDR3 loop: CASSLAGGPSGAQYF. As DNA, the CDR3 is TGTGCCAGCAGCTTAGCGGGGGGCCCGTCCGGAGCCCAGTACTTC.

This clonotype was recorded at least ten times. The rearrangement uses TRBV3-1 and TRBJ2-5; D is ambiguous. V lost 1 base and J lost 2, with 11 bases in between. Germline V gives CDR1 LGHDT, CDR2 YNNKEL (reference sequence). The CDR3 runs to 15 residues. CDR3 in amino acids: CASSQGDLRQETQYF. The CDR3 DNA follows: TGTGCCAGCAGCCAAGGCGACTTAAGACAAGAGACCCAGTACTTC.

This clonotype was recorded only once. Because the CDR3 is missing its conserved closing phenylalanine or tryptophan, this is likely a read error. CDR3 in amino acids: CASSSTTGGTEAFL. The DNA of the CDR3 is TGTGCCAGCAGTTCCACGACAGGGGGCACTGAAGCTTTCCTT. This chain joins TRBV6-2 or TRBV6-3 and TRBJ1-1; 9 bases are shared with TRBD1. Germline CDR1 and CDR2: MNHEY and SVGEGT. The CDR3 consists of 14 residues. V lost 4 bases, J lost 4 bases, and 4 bases stayed unmatched.

This clonotype showed up many times. The rearrangement uses TRBV7-8 and TRBJ2-6; D not certain. The V gene's germline CDR1 is SGHVS and CDR2 FQNEAQ. V was trimmed by 0 bases and J by 1 base, leaving 10 bases between them. This CDR3 spans 17 amino acids. CDR3 sequence: CASSLARLISGANVLTF. DNA of the CDR3: TGTGCCAGCAGCTTAGCTCGCCTTATATCTGGGGCCAACGTCCTGACTTTC.

The genes are TRBV27 and TRBJ1-4; unclear D gene. V gave up 5 bases and J gave up 7 bases, with 11 bases separating them. The CDR3 contains 13 residues. CDR1 and CDR2 (germline): MNHEY, SMNVEV (reference sequence). The CDR3 bases are TGTGCCAGCAGTCCTAGGTTGGCTGAAAAACTGTTTTTT. The encoded protein is CASSPRLAEKLFF.

A word on this clonotype: It may be a read error: a sequence one base away is much more abundant. This rearrangement joins TRBV18 to TRBJ2-5, with D perhaps TRBD2 (5 bases). CDR1 and CDR2 from the germline V gene are KGHSH and LQKENI. This CDR3 spans 14 amino acids. V was cut by 5 bases and J by 1 base, with 11 bases left in between. The CDR3: CASSSIRGQETQYF. The CDR3 bases are TGTGCCAGCTCATCAATTCGGGGCCAAGAGACCCAGTACTTC.

Comments on this clonotype: A read error is the likely source, as a far larger clone sits one nucleotide away. The CDR3, as DNA: TGTGCCAGCAGCCAATTACGGGACAGGGATCCCTACAATGGGCAGTTCTTC. Translation: CASSQLRDRDPYNGQFF. The rearrangement joins TRBV3-2 to TRBJ2-4; the DNA was not used to check the table's D call, TRBD1. The J call could be wrong; TRBJ2-1 is a better fit for the DNA end. TRBV3-2 has pseudogene status. CDR3 size: 17 residues.

This clonotype was seen at least ten times. The V and J genes are TRBV19 and TRBJ2-7; D might be TRBD1 or TRBD2, each matching 5 bases. The germline gives CDR1 LNHDA, CDR2 SQIVND (reference sequence). V lost 3 bases to trimming and J lost 7 bases, with 25 bases between them. CDR3 length: 17 residues. In DNA form, the CDR3 reads TGTGCCAGTAGTATTGACGGAAGTGGGACGGGGATGAGGGAGCAGTACTTC. Amino acids: CASSIDGSGTGMREQYF.

This chain joins TRBV10-3 and TRBJ2-6; D is unresolved. Germline CDR1 ENHRY, CDR2 SYGVKD. V dropped 2 bases and J dropped 0 bases, with 11 bases sitting between them. This CDR3 is built from 17 residues. CDR3 sequence (DNA): TGTGCCATCAGTGAGGTAGAGCGCGACTCTGGGGCCAACGTCCTGACTTTC. This gives the protein CAISEVERDSGANVLTF.

In its sample, this clonotype was seen many times. This chain connects TRBV7-9 to TRBJ2-4, with unresolved D. With 6 bases removed from V and 0 bases from J, the gap between germline ends came to 12 bases. Germline CDR1 reads SEHNR; CDR2 reads FQNEAQ (reference sequence). This CDR3 has 15 amino acids. The CDR3 nucleotides are TGTGCCAGCAGTTCTGGACCCTTAGCCAAAAACATTCAGTACTTC. Its protein is CASSSGPLAKNIQYF.

V gene TRBV11-2 combines with J gene TRBJ2-4; D ambiguous. Matching the DNA end better, TRBJ2-5 makes the J call doubtful. Germline V gives CDR1 SGHAT, CDR2 FQNNGV. The CDR3 consists of 15 residues. The CDR3 sequence is CASSLDSGFGKTQYF. DNA of the CDR3: TGTGCCAGCAGCTTAGATTCGGGCTTCGGTAAGACCCAGTACTTC.

There are many counts of this clonotype. The chain uses TRBV19 and TRBJ1-2; the D gene is possibly TRBD1 (5 bases). Trimming removed 11 bases from V and 2 bases from J, with 15 bases in between. This CDR3 is 13 amino acids long. The germline CDR1 and CDR2 sequences are LNHDA and SQIVND (reference sequence). The CDR3 coding sequence is TGTGCCTCTTCCCGGACAAGCAACTATGGCTACACCTTC. This translates into CASSRTSNYGYTF.

The chain is built from TRBV25-1 and TRBJ2-2; D is unresolved. The germline CDR1 and CDR2 sequences are MGHDK and SYGVNS. Trimming stripped 6 bases from V and 6 bases from J, with 5 bases between. CDR3 length equals 11 residues. CDR3: CASRWSGELFF. The DNA of the CDR3 is TGTGCCAGCAGGTGGTCCGGGGAGCTGTTTTTT.

This clonotype has just a few counts. The junction differs from germline at one of its ends, possibly a read error. The chain couples TRBV7-2 to TRBJ1-2; the match to TRBD1 covers 7 bases. Germline CDR1 and CDR2: SGHTA and FQGNSA. The CDR3 totals 15 residues. The chain's CDR3 is CASSDGQDSNCGYTF. The DNA of the CDR3 is TGTGCCAGCAGTGACGGACAGGACTCTAACTGTGGCTACACCTTC.

Details on this clonotype: One end of the junction is discordant with germline, which a read error may explain. The V gene is TRBV10-3, the J gene TRBJ2-2, with D possibly being TRBD1 (6 bases). The CDR3 length is 16 residues. Germline lookup yields CDR1 ENHRY and CDR2 SYGVKD. In DNA form, the CDR3 reads TGTGCCAGCAGTCTCTGGACAGCCGGCACGGGCGGGGAGCTGTTTTTT. This codes for CASSLWTAGTGGELFF.

The chain has TRBV14 and TRBJ1-3; 7 positions match TRBD1. The CDR3 runs to 16 residues. CDR1 is SGHDN, CDR2 FVKESK, per germline. The J segment lost 7 bases and the V segment lost 4 bases, leaving 13 bases of the junction unmatched. The CDR3 DNA reads as TGTGCCAGCAGCCGGCAAGGGACAGAAGCTAGGAACACCATATATTTT. Translated: CASSRQGTEARNTIYF.

Many counts were recorded for this clonotype. V usage is TRBV3-1 and J usage is TRBJ1-4; D is perhaps TRBD1 (5 bases). The CDR3 extends over 15 amino acids. Germline lookup yields CDR1 LGHDT and CDR2 YNNKEL (reference sequence). Trimming stripped 1 base from V and 8 bases from J, with 14 bases between. DNA for the CDR3: TGTGCCAGCAGCCAAGCAGACGGGGGGGGAGAAAAACTGTTTTTT. Protein: CASSQADGGGEKLFF.

The genes are TRBV12-3 or TRBV12-4 and TRBJ2-3; the D gene is possibly TRBD2 (5 bases). The J call is doubtful: the DNA matches TRBJ2-5 better. The CDR3 runs 14 residues. The CDR3 loop is CASSFSLASETQYF. The DNA of the CDR3 is TGTGCCAGCAGTTTTAGTTTAGCGTCGGAGACCCAGTACTTC.